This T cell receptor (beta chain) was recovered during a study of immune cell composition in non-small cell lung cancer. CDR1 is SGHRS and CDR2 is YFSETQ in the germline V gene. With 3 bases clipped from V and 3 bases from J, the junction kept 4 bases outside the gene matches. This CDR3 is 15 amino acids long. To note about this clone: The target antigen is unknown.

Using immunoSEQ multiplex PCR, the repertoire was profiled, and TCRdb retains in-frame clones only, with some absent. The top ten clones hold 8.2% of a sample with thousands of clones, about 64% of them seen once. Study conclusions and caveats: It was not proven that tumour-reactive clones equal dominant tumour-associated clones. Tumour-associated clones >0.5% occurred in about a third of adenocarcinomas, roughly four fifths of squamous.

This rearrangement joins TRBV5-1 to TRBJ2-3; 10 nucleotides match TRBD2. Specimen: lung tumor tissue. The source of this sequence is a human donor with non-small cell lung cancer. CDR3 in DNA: TGCGCCAGCAGCTCCAGCGGGAGGGTTACAGATACGCAGTATTTT. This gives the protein CASSSSGRVTDTQYF.